This TCR beta chain was retrieved from a study of PD-1 blockade in mismatch repair-deficient tumors. This CDR3 spans 14 amino acids. Germline V gives CDR1 SGHAT, CDR2 FQDESV (reference sequence). Trimming shortened V by 5 bases and J by 4 bases, and 14 bases separated the two germline ends. Produced via immunoSEQ multiplex PCR; TCRdb's table is partial and in-frame only. The sample holds around 110,000 clones, approximately 80% seen once. The chain uses TRBV11-1 and TRBJ1-1; tentatively, D is TRBD1 (5 bases). This sample comprised peripheral blood, obtained 60 weeks after starting pembrolizumab. The TCR was taken from an adult with mismatch repair-deficient cancer. DNA for the CDR3: TGTGCCAGCAGCCCCACGCAGGGACTCACTGAAGCTTTCTTT. Translating it yields CASSPTQGLTEAFF. The full variable domain, in which reference TRBV11-1 and TRBJ1-1 provide the parts outside the CDR3, is EAEVAQSPRYKITEKSQAVAFWCDPISGHATLYWYRQILGQGPELLVQFQDESVVDDSQLPKDRFSAERLKGVDSTLKIQPAELGDSAMYLCASSPTQGLTEAFFGQGTRLTVV.